The clone carrying this TCR beta chain showed up just once. The data stem from a study of blood T cell repertoires in COVID-19. Study-level background: The analysed material was cDNA or gDNA that came from T cells, B-cell-depleted T cells, or PBMCs.

CDR3 length: 13 residues. V lost 4 bases and J 4 bases, leaving 11 bases between the germline ends. The germline gives CDR1 SQVTM, CDR2 ANQGSEA. As originally analysed: Estimation of nucleated cell counts was performed using reference gene primer amplification. Libraries were prepared by immunoSEQ multiplex PCR; TCRdb keeps only in-frame clonotypes and omits some of them. V, J and clone size are those of that table, while D and trimming were read from the DNA. This sample has about 30,000 clones, with about 82% found just once. The V gene is TRBV29-1, the J gene TRBJ1-5; possibly TRBD1 for D (6 bases). The sample consisted of peripheral blood. The receptor's source is a man older than 75 with active COVID-19. The CDR3 reads CSVGGQGNQPQHF. DNA of the CDR3: TGCAGCGTTGGAGGTCAGGGGAATCAGCCCCAGCATTTT.